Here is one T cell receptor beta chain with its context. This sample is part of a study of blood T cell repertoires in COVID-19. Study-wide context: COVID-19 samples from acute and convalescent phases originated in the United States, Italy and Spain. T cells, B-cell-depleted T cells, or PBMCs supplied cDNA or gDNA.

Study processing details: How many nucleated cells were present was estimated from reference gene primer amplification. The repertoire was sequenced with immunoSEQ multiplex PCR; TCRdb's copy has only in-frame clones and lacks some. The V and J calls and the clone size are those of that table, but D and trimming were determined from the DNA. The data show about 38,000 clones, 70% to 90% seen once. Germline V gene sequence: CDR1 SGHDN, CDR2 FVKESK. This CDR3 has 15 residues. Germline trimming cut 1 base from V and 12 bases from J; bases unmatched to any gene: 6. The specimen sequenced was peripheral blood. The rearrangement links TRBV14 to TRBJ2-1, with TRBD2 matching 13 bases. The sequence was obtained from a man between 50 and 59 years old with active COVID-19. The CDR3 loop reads CASSQVAGLAGRQFF. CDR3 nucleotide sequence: TGTGCCAGCAGCCAAGTTGCGGGACTAGCGGGGAGGCAGTTCTTC.